These 28 T cell receptor beta chains were all obtained from the same sample, sequenced in a study of regulatory T cells in long-lasting Graves disease. Indicated time point: newly diagnosed GD, antithyroid drugs for less than 3 months. Scientists built the TCR library using RNA that was extracted from PBMCs. The TCR beta library used iRepertoire HTBI primers with Arm-PCR amplification of CDR3. TCRdb processed the multiplex PCR reads anew with MiXCR; each CDR3 protein has one entry. This table has 350,000 to 450,000 distinct CDR3 sequences, 12% appearing once. The same data also went into a second study, on T cells in Graves' hyperthyroidism and ophthalmopathy.

The sample was peripheral blood mononuclear cells (PBMCs), taken at new diagnosis, from a patient treated with antithyroid drugs. The receptors were gathered from a woman aged 18 to 35 with Graves disease.

This CDR3 reads CASSQDTGMWGEKLFF. CDR3 sequence (DNA): TGCGCCAGCAGCCAAGATACAGGGATGTGGGGCGAAAAACTGTTTTTT. This chain links TRBV4-3 with TRBJ1-4; a possible D gene is TRBD1 (6 bases). The CDR3 length is 16 residues. Germline assignment: CDR1 LGHNA and CDR2 YSLEER. V was clipped by 0 bases and J by 8 bases, with 16 bases between them.

The rearrangement links TRBV19 to TRBJ2-1; 8 nucleotides match TRBD1. Trimming at V came to 5 bases and at J to 0 bases, leaving 9 bases not matched to a gene. The germline gives CDR1 LNHDA, CDR2 SQIVND (reference sequence). The CDR3 is 17 residues long. CDR3 sequence (DNA): TGTGCCAGTAGTGGAGGCAGGGGGCTTAGCTCCTACAATGAGCAGTTCTTC. As protein: CASSGGRGLSSYNEQFF.

This clonotype was recorded at least ten times. This sequence joins TRBV11-1 and TRBJ2-1; the D call may be TRBD1 or TRBD2 (5 bases each). Trimming took off 3 bases at V and 5 bases at J, with 14 bases between the two ends. Germline V CDR1 and CDR2: SGHAT, FQDESV (reference sequence). The CDR3 contains 15 residues. CDR3 sequence reads: CASSFPGTRNNEQFF. CDR3 nucleotide sequence: TGTGCCAGCAGCTTCCCCGGGACGAGAAACAATGAGCAGTTCTTC.

This clonotype was picked up a small number of times. V is TRBV6-2 or TRBV6-3 and J is TRBJ2-1; 7 nucleotides line up with TRBD1. This CDR3 is 15 amino acids long. CDR1 is MNHEY and CDR2 is SVGEGT in the germline V gene. J was trimmed by 4 bases and V by 7 bases; bases with no gene match: 10. The CDR3 loop is CASIFTRTGYNEQFF. DNA of the CDR3: TGTGCCAGCATTTTTACAAGGACAGGATACAATGAGCAGTTCTTC.

This clonotype was counted many times. V gene TRBV7-3 combines with J gene TRBJ2-1; perhaps TRBD2 as D (7 bases). The CDR3 is made up of 16 amino acids. The V gene's germline CDR1 is SGHTA and CDR2 FQGTGA. V lost 1 base and J lost 6, with 16 bases in between. Here the CDR3 DNA reads TGTGCCAGCAGCTTAAATGGCGGGGGCTTAGCCAATGAGCAGTTCTTC. Translation: CASSLNGGGLANEQFF.

This clonotype has at least ten counts. The rearrangement joins TRBV6-2 or TRBV6-3 to TRBJ1-5; a weak D match, TRBD1 (5 bases). With 6 bases removed from V and 4 bases from J, the gap between germline ends came to 16 bases. This CDR3 contains 15 residues. CDR1 is MNHEY and CDR2 is SVGEGT in the germline V gene. The CDR3 DNA sequence: TGTGCCAGCAGCGCACTACGGGGGAGAAATCAGCCCCAGCATTTT. Its translation is CASSALRGRNQPQHF.

This clonotype has a count of ten or more. This chain uses TRBV28 with TRBJ2-1; D possibly matches TRBD1 or TRBD2 (5 bases each). The CDR3 spans 13 residues. Trimming pared 7 bases from V and 1 base from J, leaving 8 bases between. Germline V gene data show CDR1 as MDHEN and CDR2 as SYDVKM. The CDR3 spells CASIEGSYNEQFF. The DNA for the CDR3 is TGTGCCAGCATTGAGGGGTCCTACAATGAGCAGTTCTTC.

This clonotype has more than one count but fewer than ten. This chain joins TRBV6-2 or TRBV6-3 and TRBJ2-7; possibly TRBD2 for D (5 bases). Germline V gene sequence: CDR1 MNHEY, CDR2 SVGEGT. V was clipped by 0 bases and J by 7 bases, with 13 bases between them. This CDR3 spans 14 amino acids. The CDR3 is CASSYSSSGSEQYV. As DNA, the CDR3 is TGTGCCAGCAGTTACTCGAGCTCGGGATCGGAGCAGTACGTC.

The V gene is TRBV6-5, the J gene TRBJ2-5; D not certain. The CDR3 runs to 14 residues. Trimming cost V 1 base and J 5 bases, with 11 bases left between them. Germline CDR1 is MNHEY and CDR2 is SVGAGI. The CDR3 region has the DNA TGTGCCAGCAGTTACTTATTAGTCGTGGAGACCCAGTACTTC. It specifies CASSYLLVVETQYF.

This clonotype was observed at least ten times. This chain uses TRBV12-3 or TRBV12-4 with TRBJ1-4; D remains unclear. The CDR3 loop spans 11 amino acids. V was cut by 2 bases and J by 5 bases, with 0 bases left in between. The CDR3: CASSLNEKLFF. CDR3 in DNA: TGTGCCAGCAGTTTAAATGAAAAACTGTTTTTT.

This clonotype was counted many times. This rearrangement joins TRBV20-1 to TRBJ1-1; no definite D call. Per the germline V gene, CDR1 is DFQATT and CDR2 is SNEGSKA (reference sequence). This CDR3 has 12 residues. The ends were cut back, 5 bases at V and 1 base at J, with 8 bases in the middle. CDR3 DNA: TGCAGTGCTGACAAATGGAACACTGAAGCTTTCTTT. This gives the protein CSADKWNTEAFF.

Turning to this clonotype: A much more abundant neighbour one base away suggests this may be a read error. The V call is TRBV6-1, the J call TRBJ1-2; 8 positions match TRBD1. V shed 4 bases and J 8 bases; nucleotides not matched to a gene: 6. Germline loops: CDR1 MNHNS, CDR2 SASEGT. The CDR3 spans 13 residues. CDR3 in amino acids: CASSVDREDGYTF. The CDR3 DNA sequence: TGTGCCAGCAGTGTGGACAGGGAGGACGGCTACACCTTC.

The CDR3, as DNA: TGTGCCAGCAGCGTAACAAGGGACTTCTTAGGGGAGCTGTTTTTT. Encoded protein: CASSVTRDFLGELFF. The chain employs TRBV11-2 and TRBJ2-2, with TRBD2 as a possible D gene (6 bases). Germline V gene lookup returns CDR1 SGHAT and CDR2 FQNNGV. The ends were cut back, 5 bases at V and 8 bases at J, with 18 bases in the middle. The CDR3 extends over 15 amino acids.

The V and J genes are TRBV12-3 or TRBV12-4 and TRBJ2-5; TRBD1 might be the D (5 bases). The CDR3 runs 13 residues. Between the trimmed V and J ends, which lost 1 base and 5 bases, there was a span of 8 bases. CDR3 bases: TGTGCCAGCAGTTTAGAGGGGATGGAGACCCAGTACTTC. Translation: CASSLEGMETQYF.

This clonotype showed up many times. The chain combines TRBV12-3 or TRBV12-4 with TRBJ1-5; maybe TRBD1 (6 bases). Trimming left V 6 bases short and J 2 bases short, with 14 bases between. The CDR3 contains 15 residues. The CDR3 region is CASSVQGLGNQPQHF. The CDR3, as DNA: TGTGCCAGCAGCGTACAGGGTTTGGGCAATCAGCCCCAGCATTTT.

This clonotype was picked up many times. The V and J genes are TRBV5-5 and TRBJ1-4; D is uncertain. CDR1 and CDR2 (germline): SGHKS, YYEKEE (reference sequence). Trimming stripped 1 base from V and 8 bases from J, with 18 bases between. This CDR3 contains 16 residues. Here the CDR3 reads CASSLLALADIEKLFF. The DNA for the CDR3 is TGTGCCAGCAGCTTGCTGGCCCTGGCGGATATCGAAAAACTGTTTTTT.

As regards this clonotype: One junction end does not reproduce the germline sequence, and a read error may be involved. The chain employs TRBV30 and TRBJ2-5, with D unresolved. CDR1 and CDR2 (germline): GTSNPN, SVGIG (reference sequence). The CDR3 is made up of 16 amino acids. The CDR3 nucleotides read TGTGCCTGGGATCCCCTTAGTCCAGGCCGGCAAGAGGCCCAGTACTTC. Translating gives CAWDPLSPGRQEAQYF.

This clonotype was recorded a few times. This may stem from a read error, because a much larger clone lies one nucleotide away. The CDR3 sequence is CASSPSGSPTSEQFF. The DNA of the CDR3 is TGTGCCAGCTCACCCAGCGGGAGTCCGACAAGTGAGCAGTTCTTC. This chain links TRBV18 with TRBJ2-1; TRBD2 matches 8 bases. The V and J ends lost 3 bases and 9 bases, in that order; junction bases with no gene match: 10. The CDR3 length is 15 residues. Germline lookup yields CDR1 KGHSH and CDR2 LQKENI.

This clonotype appeared many times. The chain combines TRBV28 with TRBJ2-7; TRBD2 matches at 7 bases. The V and J ends lost 2 bases and 2 bases, in that order; junction bases with no gene match: 3. Germline values: CDR1 MDHEN, CDR2 SYDVKM. The CDR3 contains 14 residues. CDR3 amino acids: CASSLATSAYEQYF. As DNA, the CDR3 is TGTGCCAGCAGTTTAGCCACTAGCGCCTACGAGCAGTACTTC.

This clonotype has only a few counts. The CDR3 DNA follows: TGCAGTGCTAGGCCCCATTTGCGTTCATGGAGGGAGACCCAGTACTTC. Residues: CSARPHLRSWRETQYF. The chain carries TRBV20-1 and TRBJ2-5; tentatively, D is TRBD2 (5 bases). The germline V gene has CDR1 DFQATT and CDR2 SNEGSKA (reference sequence). V dropped 3 bases and J dropped 5 bases, with 22 bases sitting between them. The CDR3 contains 16 residues.

In this sample, this clonotype turned up a few times. The chain recombines TRBV20-1 with TRBJ2-2, with D possibly TRBD2 on 5 matching bases. V was shortened by 6 bases and J by 0 bases, with 14 bases between the two germline ends. The length of the CDR3 is 15 residues. The V gene's germline CDR1 is DFQATT and CDR2 SNEGSKA (reference sequence). This CDR3 reads CSASDRTANTGELFF. The CDR3 nucleotides are TGCAGTGCCTCCGACCGGACTGCGAACACCGGGGAGCTGTTTTTT.

The table lists this clonotype with many counts. The V call is TRBV6-2 or TRBV6-3, the J call TRBJ1-1, with D possibly matching TRBD1 (6 bases). The CDR3 contains 16 residues. V was clipped by 8 bases and J by 0 bases, with 19 bases between them. Germline loops: CDR1 MNHEY, CDR2 SVGEGT. CDR3: CASHLDRTVMNTEAFF. In nucleotides, the CDR3 is TGTGCCAGCCACCTCGACAGGACAGTAATGAACACTGAAGCTTTCTTT.

This chain connects TRBV18 to TRBJ2-7; D remains ambiguous. Trimming left V 7 bases short and J 0 bases short, with 13 bases between. The CDR3 spans 14 residues. Per the germline V gene, CDR1 is KGHSH and CDR2 is LQKENI. The CDR3 loop reads CASFVDVFSYEQYF. The CDR3 DNA reads as TGTGCCAGCTTTGTGGACGTCTTCTCCTACGAGCAGTACTTC.

This clonotype was counted between two and nine times. An end of the junction differs from the germline gene, which may be a read error. This chain joins TRBV27 and TRBJ2-5; TRBD1 might be the D (6 bases). This CDR3 is built from 16 residues. CDR1 is MNHEY and CDR2 is SMNVEV in the germline V gene (reference sequence). CDR3 residues: CASSLSGPRGQETQYF. CDR3 in DNA: TGTGCCAGCAGTCTATCCGGCCCCAGGGGCCAAGAGACCCAGTACTTC.

This clonotype was observed many times. The chain combines TRBV19 with TRBJ1-1, with D possibly being TRBD1 (5 bases). The CDR3 extends over 15 amino acids. V was shortened by 4 bases and J by 6 bases, with 18 bases between the two germline ends. CDR1 is LNHDA and CDR2 is SQIVND in the germline V gene (reference sequence). DNA for the CDR3: TGTGCCAGTAGTAGAGTCCAGGGCCTGTTGGCTGAAGCTTTCTTT. Translated: CASSRVQGLLAEAFF.

This clonotype has at least ten counts. This chain links TRBV7-2 with TRBJ2-7; 10 bases line up with TRBD2. The J segment lost 4 bases and the V segment lost 3 bases, leaving 9 bases of the junction unmatched. CDR1 is SGHTA and CDR2 is FQGNSA in the germline V gene. The CDR3 loop spans 16 amino acids. The CDR3, as DNA: TGTGCCAGCAGCTTTAGCTTCGGGACTAGCGATTACGAGCAGTACTTC. Protein product: CASSFSFGTSDYEQYF.

The sample holds a few counts of this clonotype. The chain uses TRBV5-1 and TRBJ2-3, with unresolved D. CDR3 length: 14 amino acids. Deletions cut 2 bases from V and 5 bases from J, with 12 bases between. Germline V CDR1 and CDR2: SGHRS, YFSETQ. CDR3 sequence (DNA): TGCGCCAGCAGCTTTCTGATGTGGAAAGATACGCAGTATTTT. This codes for CASSFLMWKDTQYF.

There are many counts of this clonotype. This is likely an artifact of a read error, given a far larger clone one base away. The chain is built from TRBV2 and TRBJ2-3; TRBD2 matches 9 bases. The J call could be wrong; TRBJ2-5 is a better fit for the DNA end. The CDR3 has 16 residues. Germline loops: CDR1 SNHLY, CDR2 FYNNEI. The CDR3 region is CASSEGSGGYEEAQYF. CDR3 nucleotide sequence: TGTGCCAGCAGTGAGGGTAGCGGGGGCTACGAAGAGGCCCAGTACTTC.